This T cell receptor beta chain is drawn from a study of CD8 T cells in ankylosing spondylitis. Study-wide points: Made up of about eight highly homologous variants, a TCR beta motif appeared characteristic of ankylosing spondylitis blood.

TCRdb re-called the 5' RACE reads with MiXCR, one entry per CDR3 protein. The table lists about 240,000 distinct CDR3 sequences, 8.6% of them singletons. The CDR3 length is 15 residues. Germline CDR1 and CDR2: DFQATT and SNEGSKA (reference sequence). This clonotype appeared many times. Its antigen is as yet unknown. The germline gene is not matched at one end of the junction; a read error may be the cause. The clonotype was recovered from a male donor with ankylosing spondylitis or in good health (not recorded which). Source material: blood, either unsorted or a sorted T cell fraction (not recorded which). The chain combines TRBV20-1 with TRBJ2-7, with 8 bases lining up with TRBD2. The CDR3 loop is CSARDSVGGGLPHLF. The CDR3 DNA follows: TGCAGTGCTAGAGATTCCGTCGGGGGGGGACTACCACACCTCTTC.